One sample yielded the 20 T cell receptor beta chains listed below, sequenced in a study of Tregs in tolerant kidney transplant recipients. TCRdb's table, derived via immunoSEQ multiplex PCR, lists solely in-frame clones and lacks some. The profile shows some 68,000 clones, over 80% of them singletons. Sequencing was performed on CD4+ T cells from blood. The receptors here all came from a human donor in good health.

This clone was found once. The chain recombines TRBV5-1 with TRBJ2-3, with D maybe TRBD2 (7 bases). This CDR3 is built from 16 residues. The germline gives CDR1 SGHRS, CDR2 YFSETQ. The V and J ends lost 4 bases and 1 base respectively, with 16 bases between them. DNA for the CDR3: TGCGCCAGCAGCCCAAGGGGCGGGGGCCGCACAGATACGCAGTATTTT. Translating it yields CASSPRGGGRTDTQYF.

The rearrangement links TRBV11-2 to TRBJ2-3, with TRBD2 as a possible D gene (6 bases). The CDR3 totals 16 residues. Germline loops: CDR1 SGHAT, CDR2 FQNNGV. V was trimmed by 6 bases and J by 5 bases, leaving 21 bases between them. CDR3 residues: CASSPTSGGPVDTQYF. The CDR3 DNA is TGTGCCAGCAGTCCAACATCCGGAGGGCCCGTAGATACGCAGTATTTT.

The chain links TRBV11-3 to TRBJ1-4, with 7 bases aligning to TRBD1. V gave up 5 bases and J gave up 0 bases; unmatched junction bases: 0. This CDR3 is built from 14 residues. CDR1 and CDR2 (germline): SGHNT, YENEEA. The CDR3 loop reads CASSDRATNEKLFF. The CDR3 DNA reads TGTGCCAGCAGCGACAGGGCAACTAATGAAAAACTGTTTTTT.

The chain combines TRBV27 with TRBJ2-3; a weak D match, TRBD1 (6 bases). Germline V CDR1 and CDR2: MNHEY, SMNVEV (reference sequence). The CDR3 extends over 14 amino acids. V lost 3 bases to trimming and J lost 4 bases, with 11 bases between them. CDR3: CASSFNRVADTQYF. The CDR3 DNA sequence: TGTGCCAGCAGTTTTAACAGGGTAGCAGATACGCAGTATTTT.

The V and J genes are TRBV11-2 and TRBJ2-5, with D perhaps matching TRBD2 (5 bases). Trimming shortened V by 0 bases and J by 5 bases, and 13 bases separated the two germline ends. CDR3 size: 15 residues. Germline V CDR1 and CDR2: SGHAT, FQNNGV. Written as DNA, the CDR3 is TGTGCCAGCAGCTTAGACATGGGAGTAATGGAGACCCAGTACTTC. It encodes CASSLDMGVMETQYF.

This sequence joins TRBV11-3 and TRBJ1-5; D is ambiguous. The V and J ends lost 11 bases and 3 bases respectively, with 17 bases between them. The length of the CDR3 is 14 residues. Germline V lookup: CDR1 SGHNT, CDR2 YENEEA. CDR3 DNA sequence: TGTGCCCGCCGCCCGGGGATATTCAATCAGCCCCAGCATTTT. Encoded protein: CARRPGIFNQPQHF.

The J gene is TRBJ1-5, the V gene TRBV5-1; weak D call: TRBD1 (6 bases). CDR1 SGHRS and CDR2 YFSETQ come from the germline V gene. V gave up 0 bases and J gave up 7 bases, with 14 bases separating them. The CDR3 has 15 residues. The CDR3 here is CASSLAGGGHQPQHF. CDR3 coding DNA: TGCGCCAGCAGCTTGGCCGGGGGGGGCCACCAGCCCCAGCATTTT.

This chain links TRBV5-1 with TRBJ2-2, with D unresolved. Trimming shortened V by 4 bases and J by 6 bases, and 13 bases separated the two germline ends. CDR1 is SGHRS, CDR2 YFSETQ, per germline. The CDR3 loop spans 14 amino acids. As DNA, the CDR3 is TGCGCCAGCAGCCTCCCCAGGCAAGCCGGGGAGCTGTTTTTT. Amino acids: CASSLPRQAGELFF.

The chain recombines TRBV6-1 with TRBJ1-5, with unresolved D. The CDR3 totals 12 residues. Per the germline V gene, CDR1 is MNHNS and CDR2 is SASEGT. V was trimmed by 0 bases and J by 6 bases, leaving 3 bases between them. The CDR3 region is CASSEAPQPQHF. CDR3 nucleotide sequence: TGTGCCAGCAGTGAAGCGCCTCAGCCCCAGCATTTT.

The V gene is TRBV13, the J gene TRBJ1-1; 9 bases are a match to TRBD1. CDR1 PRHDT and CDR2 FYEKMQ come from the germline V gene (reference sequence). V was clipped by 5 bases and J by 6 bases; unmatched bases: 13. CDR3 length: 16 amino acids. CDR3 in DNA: TGTGCCAGCAGCACTAACAGGGGGCCCTTCGGCCCTGAAGCTTTCTTT. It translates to CASSTNRGPFGPEAFF. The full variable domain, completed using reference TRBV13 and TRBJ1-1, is AAGVIQSPRHLIKEKRETATLKCYPIPRHDTVYWYQQGPGQDPQFLISFYEKMQSDKGSIPDRFSAQQFSDYHSELNMSSLELGDSALYFCASSTNRGPFGPEAFFGQGTRLTVV.

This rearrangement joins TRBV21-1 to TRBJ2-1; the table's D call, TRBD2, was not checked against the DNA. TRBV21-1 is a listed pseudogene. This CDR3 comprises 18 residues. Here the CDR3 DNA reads TGTGCCAGCAGCAAAGCGCGGGACTCCTCCAACTCCTACAATGAGCAGTTCTTC. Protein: CASSKARDSSNSYNEQFF.

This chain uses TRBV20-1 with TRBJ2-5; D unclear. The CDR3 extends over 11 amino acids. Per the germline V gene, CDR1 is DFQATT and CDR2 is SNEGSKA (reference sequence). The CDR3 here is CSAQESETQYF. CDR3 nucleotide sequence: TGCAGCGCTCAGGAATCCGAGACCCAGTACTTC.

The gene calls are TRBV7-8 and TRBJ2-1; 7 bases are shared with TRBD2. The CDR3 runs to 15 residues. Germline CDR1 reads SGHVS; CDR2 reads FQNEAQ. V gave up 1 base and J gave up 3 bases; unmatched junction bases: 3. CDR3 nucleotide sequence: TGTGCCAGCAGCTTAGAGGGCGGGGGCTACAATGAGCAGTTCTTC. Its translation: CASSLEGGGYNEQFF.

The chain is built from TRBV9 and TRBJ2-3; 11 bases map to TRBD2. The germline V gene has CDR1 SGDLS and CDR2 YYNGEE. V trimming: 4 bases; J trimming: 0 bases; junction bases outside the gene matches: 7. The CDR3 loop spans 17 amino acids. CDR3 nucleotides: TGTGCCAGCAGCCCCCGGACTAGCGGGCATAGCACAGATACGCAGTATTTT. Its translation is CASSPRTSGHSTDTQYF.

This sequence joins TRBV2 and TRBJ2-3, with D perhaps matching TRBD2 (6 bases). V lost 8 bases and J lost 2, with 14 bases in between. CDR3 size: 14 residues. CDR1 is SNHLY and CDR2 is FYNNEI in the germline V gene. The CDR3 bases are TGTGCCAGCGAGGCTAGCGCCTTCACAGATACGCAGTATTTT. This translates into CASEASAFTDTQYF.

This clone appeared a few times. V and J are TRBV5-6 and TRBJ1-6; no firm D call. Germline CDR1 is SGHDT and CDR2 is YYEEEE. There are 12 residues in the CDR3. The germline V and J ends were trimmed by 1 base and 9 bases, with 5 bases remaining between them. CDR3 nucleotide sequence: TGTGCCAGCAGCTTGATGGGTTCACCCCTCCACTTT. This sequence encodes CASSLMGSPLHF.

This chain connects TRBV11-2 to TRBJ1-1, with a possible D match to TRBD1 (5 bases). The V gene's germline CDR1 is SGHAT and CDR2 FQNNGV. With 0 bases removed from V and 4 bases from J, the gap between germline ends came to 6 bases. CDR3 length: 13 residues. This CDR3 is CASSLDQGTEAFF. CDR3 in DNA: TGTGCCAGCAGCTTAGACCAGGGCACTGAAGCTTTCTTT.

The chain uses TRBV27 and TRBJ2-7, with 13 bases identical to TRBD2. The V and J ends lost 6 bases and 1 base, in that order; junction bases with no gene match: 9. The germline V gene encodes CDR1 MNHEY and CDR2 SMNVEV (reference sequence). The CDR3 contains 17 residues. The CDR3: CASRRTSGSKDSYEQYF. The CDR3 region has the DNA TGTGCCAGCAGACGGACTAGCGGGAGTAAGGATTCCTACGAGCAGTACTTC.

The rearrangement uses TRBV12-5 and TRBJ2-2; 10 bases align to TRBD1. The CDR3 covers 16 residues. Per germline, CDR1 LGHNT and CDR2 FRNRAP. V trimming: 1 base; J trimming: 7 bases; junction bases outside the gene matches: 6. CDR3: CASGLGQGATSGELFF. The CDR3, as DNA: TGTGCTAGTGGTTTGGGACAGGGGGCAACAAGCGGGGAGCTGTTTTTT.

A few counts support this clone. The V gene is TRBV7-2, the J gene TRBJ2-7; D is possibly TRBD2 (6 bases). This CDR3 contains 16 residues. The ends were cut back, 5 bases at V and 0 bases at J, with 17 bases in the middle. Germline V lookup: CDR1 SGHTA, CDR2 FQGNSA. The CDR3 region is CASSNRGAGNSYEQYF. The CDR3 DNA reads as TGTGCCAGCAGCAACCGAGGGGCGGGGAACTCCTACGAGCAGTACTTC. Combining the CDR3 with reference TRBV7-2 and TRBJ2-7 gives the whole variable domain GAGVSQSPSNKVTEKGKDVELRCDPISGHTALYWYRQSLGQGLEFLIYFQGNSAPDKSGLPSDRFSAERTGGSVSTLTIQRTQQEDSAVYLCASSNRGAGNSYEQYFGPGTRLTVT.